The clone carrying this TCR beta chain was observed once. What it binds is unknown. The assay was immunoSEQ multiplex PCR, and TCRdb's table has in-frame clones only and misses some. The sample lists 60,000 to 65,000 clones, over 60% seen once, with more than 13% in the top ten. CDR1 and CDR2 from the germline V gene are MNHEY and SVGAGI. The CDR3 extends over 14 amino acids. The ends were cut back, 4 bases at V and 2 bases at J, with 11 bases in the middle. These data are taken from a study of T cell responses to AZD1222 COVID-19 vaccine. The wider study: Pooling was applied to second doses at about 4 or about 12 weeks.

Whole-study findings and limits: Seropositive status at baseline applied to only five to seven AZD1222 recipients.

This chain links TRBV6-5 with TRBJ1-1; no clear D. The source is an adult in good health. Sequencing was performed on peripheral blood, taken on day 0 of AZD1222 vaccination. The CDR3 sequence: CASSSRTGNTEAFF. In DNA form, the CDR3 reads TGTGCCAGCAGTTCCCGGACGGGAAACACTGAAGCTTTCTTT.